This TCR beta chain was obtained from a study of blood T cell repertoires in COVID-19 (dated by TCRdb to the early 2020s). The study in broad terms: The collaborator samples originated in the United States, Italy and Spain and spanned the acute and convalescent phases of COVID-19. The material from the prospective study consisted of cDNA or gDNA derived from T cells, B-cell-depleted T cells, or PBMCs. Subjects who had been exposed to COVID-19, were actively infected with it, or had recovered from it provided the deeply sampled blood TCRbeta repertoires that made up the dataset. The repertoires were made available in a free public database intended to serve as a resource for research on the immune response to SARS-CoV-2. The samples were drawn from two sources: the first 160 participants of the ongoing ImmuneRACE study, and 1,254 subjects contributed by 6 global collaborators. A de-identified subject ID, COVID-19 status, age in years and sex were almost always included in the sample metadata. Where available, HLA class I and class II types were obtained from metadata supplied by the sample provider rather than from assay-based typing.

Details on this clone: The specificity of this receptor is unknown. Nothing much larger sits one base from this clone, and base qualities are not available.

TCRbeta CDR3 regions were amplified from genomic DNA by means of the immunoSEQ Assay, a bias-controlled multiplex PCR. The original methods were these. The number of nucleated cells in each sample was estimated by amplification of reference gene primers within the assay. To quantify the absolute abundance of each unique TCRbeta CDR3 rearrangement, sequence reads were collapsed and filtered. Productive Simpson clonality was computed per sample as the square root of Simpson's diversity index over productive rearrangements. TCRdb took this table from immuneACCESS and kept in-frame rearrangements with V and J called. Such tables lack part of the clones; where checked against another copy, unresolved V genes explain under half of the gap, and the rest is unexplained. V and J calls and clone size are those listed in that table; D and trimming were worked out from the DNA. Across this sample there are about 140,000 clones, with about 90% seen only once. About 10% of the sample belongs to the ten largest clones.

CDR1 and CDR2 are drawn from the germline V gene: MNHEY, SVGEGT. Unmatched junction bases come to 13, with V trimmed by 6 bases and J by 3 bases. Inclusive of the bounding cysteine and phenylalanine, the CDR3 is 17 residues long. Just the 51-base CDR3 DNA is kept, in frame starting at base 1. Whole blood was collected in K2EDTA tubes by collaborating institutions according to the institutions' own protocols. For TCRbeta analysis, collaborators shipped samples as frozen whole blood, isolated PBMCs, or DNA extracted from either of those sample types. Broader findings and caveats from the paper: The amount of clinical and demographic metadata varied by source and participant and was provided uncurated.

The sequence is built from TRBV6-2 or TRBV6-3 and TRBJ2-7; 11 bases in the junction line up with TRBD2. Sequencing was done on a sample of peripheral blood. This TCR was sampled from a man aged 50 to 60 with active or convalescent COVID-19. In nucleotide form, the sequence is TGTGCCAGCAGCCACCTCGTAGCGGGAGGGCCAGTCTACGAGCAGTACTTC. This sequence encodes CASSHLVAGGPVYEQYF.